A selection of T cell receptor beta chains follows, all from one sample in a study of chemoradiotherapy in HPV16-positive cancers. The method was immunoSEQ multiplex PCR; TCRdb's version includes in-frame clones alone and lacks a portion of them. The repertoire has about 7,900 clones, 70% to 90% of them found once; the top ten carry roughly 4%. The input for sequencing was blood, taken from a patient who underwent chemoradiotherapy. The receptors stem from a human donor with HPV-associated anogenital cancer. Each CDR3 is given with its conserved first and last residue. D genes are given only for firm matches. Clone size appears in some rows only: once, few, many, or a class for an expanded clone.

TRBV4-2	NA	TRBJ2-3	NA	TGTGCCAGCAGCCCAGCGGGACAGTACAGAGATACGCAGTATTTT	CASSPAGQYRDTQYF
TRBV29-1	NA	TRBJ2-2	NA	TGCAGCGTGAAAGGGTTGGACTGGAAGGCGAACACCGGGGAGCTGTTTTTT	CSVKGLDWKANTGELFF
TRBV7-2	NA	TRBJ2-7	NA	TGTGCCAGCAGCTTAGTTCACGAGCAGTACTTC	CASSLVHEQYF
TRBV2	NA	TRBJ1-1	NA	TGTGCCAGCACCTCGGAAGGGGGTGGTAACACTGAAGCTTTCTTT	CASTSEGGGNTEAFF
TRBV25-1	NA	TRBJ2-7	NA	TGTGCCAGCACACCAAACAGGGTAACGAACTACGAGCAGTACTTC	CASTPNRVTNYEQYF
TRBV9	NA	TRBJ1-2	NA	TGTGCCAGCAGCGTAGAAGGGGTTGGCTACACCTTC	CASSVEGVGYTF
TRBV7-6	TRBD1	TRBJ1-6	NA	TGTGCCAGCAGCCAAGGGACAGGGGGGAGCTCCTATAATTCACCCCTCCACTTT	CASSQGTGGSSYNSPLHF
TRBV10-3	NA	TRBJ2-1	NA	TGTGCCATCAGGTCCATAGGGTCTACATCCTACAATGAGCAGTTCTTC	CAIRSIGSTSYNEQFF
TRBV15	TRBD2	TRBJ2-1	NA	TGTGCCACCAAGGGACTATACGATGAGCAGTTCTTC	CATKGLYDEQFF
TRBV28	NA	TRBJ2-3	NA	TGTGCCAGCAGCCCCGACAGGATCACAGATACGCAGTATTTT	CASSPDRITDTQYF
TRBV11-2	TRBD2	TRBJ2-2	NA	TGTGCCAGCAGCCAAACTAGCGGGGGGGGTCCCGGGGAGCTGTTTTTT	CASSQTSGGGPGELFF
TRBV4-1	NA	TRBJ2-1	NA	TGCGCCAGCAGCCATCAGGCCCGGGAGCAGTTCTTC	CASSHQAREQFF
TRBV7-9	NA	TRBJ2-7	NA	TGTGCCAGCAGCTTAGGGGCAGGGTCTGTCTACGAGCAGTACTTC	CASSLGAGSVYEQYF
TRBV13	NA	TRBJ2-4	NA	TGTGCCAGCAGCGGTCCGCAGGGCAAAAACATTCAGTACTTC	CASSGPQGKNIQYF
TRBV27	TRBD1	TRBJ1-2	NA	TGTGCCAGCAGTGACATTGGGACAGGGGGTTTCTACACCTTC	CASSDIGTGGFYTF
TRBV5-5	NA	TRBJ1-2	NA	TGTGCCAGCACGGGGGTCTCAGTTGGGTACACCTTC	CASTGVSVGYTF
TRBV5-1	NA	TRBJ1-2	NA	TGCGCCAGCAGCCTGGACAGTATTTCAAACTATGGCTACACCTTC	CASSLDSISNYGYTF
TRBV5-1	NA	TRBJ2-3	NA	TGCGCCAGCAGCTTGATTGGGACCCCGTTGGATACGCAGTATTTT	CASSLIGTPLDTQYF
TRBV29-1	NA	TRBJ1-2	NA	TGCAGCGTTGAAGATGGAGCTAACTATGGCTACACCTTC	CSVEDGANYGYTF
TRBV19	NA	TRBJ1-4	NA	TGTGCCAGTAGTTCGCCGGTTGCAACTAATGAAAAACTGTTTTTT	CASSSPVATNEKLFF
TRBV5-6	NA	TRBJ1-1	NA	TGTGCCAGCAGCCGGGACCGCTTGAACACTGAAGCTTTCTTT	CASSRDRLNTEAFF
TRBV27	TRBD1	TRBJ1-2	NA	TGTGCCAGCAGTTTGAGACAGGGTCCCGGCTACACCTTC	CASSLRQGPGYTF
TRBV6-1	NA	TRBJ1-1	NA	TGTGCCAGCAGTCTGATGAACACTGAAGCTTTCTTT	CASSLMNTEAFF
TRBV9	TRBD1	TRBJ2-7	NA	TGTGCCAGCAGCGCCGGGACAGGGGGCGAGCAGTACTTC	CASSAGTGGEQYF
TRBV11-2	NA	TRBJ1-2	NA	TGTGCCAGCAGCTTAGAGAGGGGATCTAACTATGGCTACACCTTC	CASSLERGSNYGYTF
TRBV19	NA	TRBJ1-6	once	TGTGCCAGTAGTATAGTGGGGCAGAACCCACCCCTCCACTTT	CASSIVGQNPPLHF
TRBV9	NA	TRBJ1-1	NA	TGTGCCAGCAGCGTAGAAGGCAGTAACACTGAAGCTTTCTTT	CASSVEGSNTEAFF
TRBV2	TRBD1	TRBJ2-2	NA	TGTGCCAGCAGTGAAACAGGGGCCTGGGTAGGCGCCGGGGAGCTGTTTTTT	CASSETGAWVGAGELFF
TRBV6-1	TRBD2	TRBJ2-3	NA	TGTGCCAGCTCCCATGGACTAGCTGAAACAGATACGCAGTATTTT	CASSHGLAETDTQYF
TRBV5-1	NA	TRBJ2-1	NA	TGCGCCAGCAGCCCGGGACAAGGGGGTGGTGAGCAGTTCTTC	CASSPGQGGGEQFF
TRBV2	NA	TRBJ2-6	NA	TGTGCCAGCAGTGAATACGGGTCTGGGGCCAACGTCCTGACTTTC	CASSEYGSGANVLTF
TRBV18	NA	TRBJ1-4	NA	TGTGCCAGCTCACGGGGGATTAATGAAAAACTGTTTTTT	CASSRGINEKLFF
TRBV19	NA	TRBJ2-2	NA	TGTGCCAGTACCCTCGGGCCATCGAACACCGGGGAGCTGTTTTTT	CASTLGPSNTGELFF
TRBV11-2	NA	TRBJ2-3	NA	TGTGCCAGCAGCTTAGAAGGCGGGGCTAGCACAGATACGCAGTATTTT	CASSLEGGASTDTQYF
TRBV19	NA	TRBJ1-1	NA	TGTGCCAGTAGTCAACGACGAGACACTGAAGCTTTCTTT	CASSQRRDTEAFF
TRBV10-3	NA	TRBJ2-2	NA	TGTGCCATCAGTGAGAGGGTTTCGGACACCGGGGAGCTGTTTTTT	CAISERVSDTGELFF
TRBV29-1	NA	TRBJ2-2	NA	TGCAGCGTCCCGGGCAATCCCCTGGGGAACCCCGGGGAGCTGTTTTTT	CSVPGNPLGNPGELFF